These T cell receptor beta chains were read from a single sample in a study of blood T cell repertoires in COVID-19. Clones were read by immunoSEQ multiplex PCR, and TCRdb kept only the in-frame ones, dropping some. The sample includes 25,000 to 30,000 clones, roughly nine tenths seen only once; the top ten take approximately 10%. The sequenced sample was peripheral blood. The source is a human donor in a cohort sampled during active COVID-19. Both conserved end residues are part of each CDR3. A D gene is named only where the DNA matches it firmly.

cdr3_aa cdr3_nt j_call v_call d_call
CASTGVGNTEAFF TGTGCCAGCACCGGGGTCGGGAACACTGAAGCTTTCTTT TRBJ1-1 TRBV2 NA
CASSFKGAIGYTF TGTGCCAGCAGTTTTAAGGGGGCGATTGGCTACACCTTC TRBJ1-2 TRBV12-3/TRBV12-4 TRBD1
CATSRDLWLASSTDTQYF TGTGCCACCAGCAGAGATCTTTGGCTAGCCTCCAGCACAGATACGCAGTATTTT TRBJ2-3 TRBV15 NA
CASSLGTTDTQYF TGTGCCAGCAGCTTAGGAACTACAGATACGCAGTATTTT TRBJ2-3 TRBV11-3 NA
CASSAQGAPYNEQFF TGTGCCAGCAGCGCCCAGGGGGCACCCTACAATGAGCAGTTCTTC TRBJ2-1 TRBV9 TRBD1
CATSRNREGATEAFF TGTGCCACCAGCAGAAACAGGGAAGGGGCCACTGAAGCTTTCTTT TRBJ1-1 TRBV15 NA
CATSRELESDEQYF TGTGCCACCAGCAGAGAGCTAGAGTCCGACGAGCAGTACTTC TRBJ2-7 TRBV15 NA
CASSLGLAASDEQFF TGTGCCAGCAGCCTGGGACTAGCGGCGAGCGATGAGCAGTTCTTC TRBJ2-1 TRBV27 TRBD2
CASSHSRDRGYNEQFF TGTGCCAGCAGCCATAGCCGGGACAGGGGGTACAATGAGCAGTTCTTC TRBJ2-1 TRBV7-9 TRBD1
CASSDRGLQPQHF TGTGCCAGCAGTGACAGGGGGCTACAGCCCCAGCATTTT TRBJ1-5 TRBV2 TRBD1
CASSYLAGGVLEQFF TGTGCCAGCAGTTACCTAGCGGGGGGTGTACTTGAGCAGTTCTTC TRBJ2-1 TRBV27 TRBD2
CAWSGTDYEQYF TGTGCCTGGAGCGGGACAGACTACGAGCAGTACTTC TRBJ2-7 TRBV30 TRBD1
CATSMTSGRTDTQYF TGTGCCACCAGCATGACTAGCGGACGCACAGATACGCAGTATTTT TRBJ2-3 TRBV15 TRBD2
CASSQARDTKETQYF TGCGCCAGCAGCCAAGCGAGAGACACCAAAGAGACCCAGTACTTC TRBJ2-5 TRBV4-3 NA
CASSLMTGVNTEAFF TGCGCCAGCAGCTTGATGACAGGGGTGAACACTGAAGCTTTCTTT TRBJ1-1 TRBV5-1 TRBD1
CAISVKLAGGHTQETQYF TGTGCCATCAGTGTAAAACTAGCGGGGGGACATACCCAAGAGACCCAGTACTTC TRBJ2-5 TRBV10-3 TRBD2